This T cell receptor (beta chain) was sequenced in a study of blood T cells in healthy people across ages. Regarding the study as a whole: With age, beta diversity per million T cells declined roughly linearly, significantly by 40.

Healthy Russian Caucasian donors spanned ages about 6 to 95 years. Trimming took 4 bases from V and 4 from J, leaving 19 bases between them. The CDR3 runs 17 residues. CDR1 and CDR2 (germline): LNHNV, YYDKDF (reference sequence). This clonotype was seen a few times. As yet, its antigen is unknown. Combining a sample-barcoded 5' primer with a J-beta primer mix, a second PCR ran for about 6 to 11 cycles. From the 5' RACE reads, TCRdb called clonotypes with MiXCR, one entry per CDR3 protein. This table has fewer than 800,000 distinct CDR3 sequences, 45% to 50% appearing once. The receptor was isolated from a woman aged 60-70 years in good health. Sample: blood. V is TRBV15 and J is TRBJ2-2, with a tentative D call TRBD2 (6 bases). The CDR3 here is CATSKEIGRRVTGELFF. In DNA form, the CDR3 reads TGTGCCACCAGCAAAGAGATAGGGCGGAGGGTCACCGGGGAGCTGTTTTTT.